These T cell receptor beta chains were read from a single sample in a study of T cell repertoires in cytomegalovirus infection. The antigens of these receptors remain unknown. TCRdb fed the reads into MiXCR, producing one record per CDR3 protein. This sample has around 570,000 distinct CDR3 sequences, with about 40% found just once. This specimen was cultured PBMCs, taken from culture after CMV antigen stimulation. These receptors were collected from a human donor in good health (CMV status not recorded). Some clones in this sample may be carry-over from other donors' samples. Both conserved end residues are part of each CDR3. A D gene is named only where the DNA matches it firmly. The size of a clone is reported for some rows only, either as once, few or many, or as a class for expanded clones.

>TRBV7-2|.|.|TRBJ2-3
TGTGCCAGCAGCCAACTCCTTGCAGTAGATACGCAGTATTTT
CASSQLLAVDTQYF
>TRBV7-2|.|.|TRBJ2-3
TGTGCCAGCAGCCCCAGACCAGGGGGGCCGAGCACAGATACGCAGTATTTT
CASSPRPGGPSTDTQYF
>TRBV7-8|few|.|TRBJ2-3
TGTGCCAGCAGCCCCGAAGGGGGACTGCGGATTGGCACGCAGTATTTT
CASSPEGGLRIGTQYF
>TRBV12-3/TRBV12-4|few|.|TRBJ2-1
TGTGCCAGCAGCCCCAGACTCGACAATGAGCAGTTCTTC
CASSPRLDNEQFF
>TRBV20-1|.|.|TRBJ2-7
TGCAGTGCTAGAGATAAGAGCTCCTACGAGCAGTACTTC
CSARDKSSYEQYF
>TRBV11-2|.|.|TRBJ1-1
TGTGCCAGCAGCTTAGGTCCCGGGTTCACTGAAGCTTTCTTT
CASSLGPGFTEAFF
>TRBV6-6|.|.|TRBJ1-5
TGTGCCACAGCACGTGAATCGGGGGAGCAGCCCCAGCATTTT
CATARESGEQPQHF
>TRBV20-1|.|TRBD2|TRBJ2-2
TGCAGTGCTTTAAGCGGGAGGTATACCGGGGAGCTGTTTTTT
CSALSGRYTGELFF
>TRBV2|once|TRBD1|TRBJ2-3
TGTGCCAGCAGTGCTCTGACAGGGGCCACAGATACGCAGTATTTT
CASSALTGATDTQYF
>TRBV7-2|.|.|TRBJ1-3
TGTGCCAGCAGCTTAAGGGGACAATCTGGAAACACCATATATTTT
CASSLRGQSGNTIYF
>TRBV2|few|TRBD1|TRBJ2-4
TGTGCCAGCTCCTTCGACAGGGATGTGGCCAAAAACATTCAGTACTTC
CASSFDRDVAKNIQYF
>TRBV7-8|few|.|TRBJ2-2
TGTGCCAGCAGCAATAACGGCTGGGCGGCCTACGCAAGGGAGCTGTTTTTT
CASSNNGWAAYARELFF
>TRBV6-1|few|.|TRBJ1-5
TGTGCCAGCAGTGAAGCCTTGGGTTGGGGATATAGCAATCAGCCCCAGCATTTT
CASSEALGWGYSNQPQHF
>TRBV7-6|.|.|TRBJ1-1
TGTGCCAGCAGCTCGTCAGGCAACACTGAAGCTTTCTTT
CASSSSGNTEAFF
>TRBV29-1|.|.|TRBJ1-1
TGCAGCGTTGGCACAGTGGGGTCTCGCACTGAAGCTTTCTTT
CSVGTVGSRTEAFF
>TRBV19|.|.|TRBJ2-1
TGTGCCAGTAGTAATTCCGGGGCAGACGGTTTGGATGAGCAGTTCTTC
CASSNSGADGLDEQFF
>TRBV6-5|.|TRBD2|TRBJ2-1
TGTGCCAGCAGTTACGAAGGGACTAGCGGGAGTTTTTACAATGAGCAGTTCTTC
CASSYEGTSGSFYNEQFF
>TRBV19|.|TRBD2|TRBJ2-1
TGTGCCAGTAGTACGGGGGGACTAGCGGGAGGTTACTCCTACAATGAGCAGTTCTTC
CASSTGGLAGGYSYNEQFF
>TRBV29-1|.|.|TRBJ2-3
TGCAGCGCCCGACCGGCCGGTCTCACAGATACGCAGTATTTT
CSARPAGLTDTQYF
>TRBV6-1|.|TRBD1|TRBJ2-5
TGTGCCAGCAGTGAAGCGGACAGGGGGAGCCAGTACTTC
CASSEADRGSQYF
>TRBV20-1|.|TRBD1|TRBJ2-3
TGCAGCGTAGGACAGGGGATTTCCACAGATACGCAGTATTTT
CSVGQGISTDTQYF
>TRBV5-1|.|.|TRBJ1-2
TGCGCCAGCAGCGCAACAGGGATCGGCGGCTACACCTTC
CASSATGIGGYTF
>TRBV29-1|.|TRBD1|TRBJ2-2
TGCAGCGCCCTCCCCCGGGACAGGGGGCCCACCGGGGAGCTGTTTTTT
CSALPRDRGPTGELFF
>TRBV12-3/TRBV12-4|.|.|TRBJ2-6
TGTGCCAGCAGCGCTCACGGGGCCAACGTCCTGACTTTC
CASSAHGANVLTF
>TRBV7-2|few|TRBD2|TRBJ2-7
TGTGCCAGCAGCTTAGAGGATTGGGGAGGGACCGAGCAGTACTTC
CASSLEDWGGTEQYF
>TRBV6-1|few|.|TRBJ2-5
TGTGCCAGCACCAAGGGGGGGCCAGAGACCCAGTACTTC
CASTKGGPETQYF
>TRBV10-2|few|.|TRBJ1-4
TGCGCCAGCAGTGAGTCGACTCGAGGAGGGGAAAAACTGTTTTTT
CASSESTRGGEKLFF
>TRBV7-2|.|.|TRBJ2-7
TGTGCCAGCAGCCCGCGGGTGGCTCCCGAGCAGTACTTC
CASSPRVAPEQYF
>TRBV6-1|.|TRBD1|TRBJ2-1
TGTGCCAGCAGTCCCCGGGACAGGGACTACAATGAGCAGTTCTTC
CASSPRDRDYNEQFF
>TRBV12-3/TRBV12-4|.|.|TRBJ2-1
TGTGCCAGCAGTTTAGCCCCCATGAATGAGCAGTTCTTC
CASSLAPMNEQFF
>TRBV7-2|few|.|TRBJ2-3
TGTGCCAGCAGTTTTAGCGCACCTACAGATACGCAGTATTTT
CASSFSAPTDTQYF
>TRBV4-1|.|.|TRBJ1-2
TGCGCCAGCAGCCAAGAGGCGCTTGGGCGTAACTATGGCTACACCTTC
CASSQEALGRNYGYTF
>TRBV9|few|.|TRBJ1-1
TGTGCCAGCAGTTTAACCACAAGGGGGGGTGAAGCTTTCTTT
CASSLTTRGGEAFF
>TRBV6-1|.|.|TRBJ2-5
TGTGCCAGCAGTGAAGCGGAGGGCGCAACCCCGGAGACCCAGTACTTC
CASSEAEGATPETQYF
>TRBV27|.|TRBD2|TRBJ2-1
TGTGCCAGCAGACGCCTGGGACTATTATCGAATGAGCAGTTCTTC
CASRRLGLLSNEQFF
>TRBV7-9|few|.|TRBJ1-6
TGTGCCAGCAGCTCGCCGGCCGGGCCCTATAATTCACCCCTCCACTTT
CASSSPAGPYNSPLHF
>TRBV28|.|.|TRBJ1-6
TGTGCCAGCGCCTTGGGGAGGACCAATTCACCCCTCCACTTT
CASALGRTNSPLHF
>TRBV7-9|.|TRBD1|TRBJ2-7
TGTGCCAGCGGCGACACCGGGACAGCCGCCTACGAGCAGTACTTC
CASGDTGTAAYEQYF
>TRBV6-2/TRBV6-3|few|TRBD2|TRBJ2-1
TGTGCCAGCAGTCGACCCCCGGGACTAGCGGTAACTTACAATGAGCAGTTCTTC
CASSRPPGLAVTYNEQFF
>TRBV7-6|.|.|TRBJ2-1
TGTGCCAGCAGACCGGGGGTTGGCTACAATGAGCAGTTCTTC
CASRPGVGYNEQFF
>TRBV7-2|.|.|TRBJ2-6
TGTGCCAGCAGCCTAACGGGGGCGGCCAACGTCCTGACTTTC
CASSLTGAANVLTF
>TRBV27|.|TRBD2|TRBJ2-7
TGTGCCAGCAGTACCCTAGCGGGGGCGTCCTACGAGCAGTACTTC
CASSTLAGASYEQYF
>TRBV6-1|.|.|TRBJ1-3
TGTGCCAGCAGTACCAACTCTGGAAACACCATATATTTT
CASSTNSGNTIYF
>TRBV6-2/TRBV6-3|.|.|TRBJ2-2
TGTGCCAGCAGTTACCAGCCCGGGGGCACCGGGGAGCTGTTTTTT
CASSYQPGGTGELFF
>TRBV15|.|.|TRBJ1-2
TGTGCCACCGGGGAGCAAGGGGACTATGGCTACACCTTC
CATGEQGDYGYTF
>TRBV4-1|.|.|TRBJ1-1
TGCGCCAGCAGCCAAGGGCAGGGGACTGAAGCTTTCTTT
CASSQGQGTEAFF
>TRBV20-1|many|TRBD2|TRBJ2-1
TGCAGTGCTCCAAACCCGGGCCTAGCGGGAGTCAGGCAGTTCTTC
CSAPNPGLAGVRQFF
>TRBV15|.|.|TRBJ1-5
TGTGCCACCAGCAGAGATAGGAGGCAGCCCCAGCATTTT
CATSRDRRQPQHF
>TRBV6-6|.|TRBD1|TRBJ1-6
TGTGCCAGCAGTTACGACGGACAGGGTGCTTCACCCCTCCACTTT
CASSYDGQGASPLHF
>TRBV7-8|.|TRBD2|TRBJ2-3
TGTGCCAGCAGCCCAGGACTAGCGGAGGCCTTTAGCACAGATACGCAGTATTTT
CASSPGLAEAFSTDTQYF